This TCR beta chain derives from a study of blood T cell repertoires in COVID-19. Whole-study context: The United States, Italy and Spain supplied acute and convalescent COVID-19 samples. Sample material is recorded as cDNA or gDNA derived from T cells, B-cell-depleted T cells, or PBMCs.

The authors' processing: Researchers report that nucleated cell counts were estimated from reference gene primer amplification. Here immunoSEQ multiplex PCR was the method, and the copy in TCRdb shows in-frame clones only, minus some. For V, J and clone size, that table is used; D and trimming come from the DNA. The sample consists of 53,000 or so clones, roughly 77% of them appearing once. V lost 5 bases and J lost 6, with 9 bases in between. This CDR3 comprises 11 residues. In germline, CDR1 is SGHNT, CDR2 YYREEE (reference sequence). This clonotype originated in a man in his 70s with active or convalescent COVID-19. Sequencing was carried out using peripheral blood. This chain links TRBV5-4 with TRBJ2-7, with a tentative D call TRBD2 (6 bases). CDR3 DNA sequence: TGTGCCAGCAGGGAGGGGTCCGAGCAGTACTTC. This gives the protein CASREGSEQYF.